Included here is one T cell receptor (beta chain) sequence, with context. The antigen remains unidentified. The germline V gene encodes CDR1 SGHAT and CDR2 FQDESV (reference sequence). Deletions cut 1 base from V and 3 bases from J, with 9 bases between. The CDR3 length is 15 residues. This sample was included in a study of cytomegalovirus exposure and HLA in healthy donors. Study-wide points: An analysis that came later showed most CMV-associated TCR beta chains appearing HLA-restricted.

The PCR used 60 Vbeta and 13 Jbeta primers. Using immunoSEQ multiplex PCR, the repertoire was profiled, and TCRdb retains in-frame clones only, with some absent. The table lists about 130,000 clones, approximately 85% of them singletons, with around 1.7% in the top ten. The chain joins TRBV11-1 to TRBJ2-2; weak D call: TRBD1 (5 bases). The sequence derives from a boy aged 5-17 years in good health and CMV-seronegative. Sequenced input: PBMCs. The CDR3 nucleotides read TGTGCCAGCAGCTTAGTCAGGGCGGACACCGGGGAGCTGTTTTTT. Translating gives CASSLVRADTGELFF.